The 2 T cell receptor beta chains below come from one sample, sequenced in a study of T cells in women clearing cervical HPV infection. This table comes from immunoSEQ multiplex PCR, and its TCRdb copy is limited to in-frame clones, with some not included. This sample's clone table lists tens of thousands of clones. The specimen was blood buffy coat. The receptors were gathered from a woman aged 18-69 years with a cervical HPV16 infection that either progressed to CIN3+ or cleared (not recorded which).

Points on this clone: The sequence runs out 3 residues before the end of the CDR3; the remainder is reconstructed from the germline J gene. This rearrangement joins TRBV10-3 to TRBJ2-3; D perhaps matches TRBD2 (6 bases). Germline CDR1 ENHRY, CDR2 SYGVKD. V lost 4 bases to trimming and J lost 6 bases, with 20 bases between them. The CDR3 covers 16 residues. The CDR3 loop reads CAISARAGVGGDTQYF. Partial CDR3 DNA: TGTGCCATCAGTGCCCGGGCTGGGGTTGGGGGGGATACG.

Note on this clone: The missing CDR3 end, 3 residues past where the read stops, is filled in from the germline J gene. Other DNA variants within this sample encode the same CDR3. This sequence joins TRBV10-1 and TRBJ2-1; D is uncertain. CDR1 is WNHNN, CDR2 SYGVQD, per germline (reference sequence). This CDR3 is built from 14 residues. The ends were cut back, 0 bases at V and 3 bases at J, with 6 bases in the middle. The DNA read from the CDR3 is TGCGCCAGCAGTGAGTCTGGCGGCTACAATGAG. It specifies CASSESGGYNE. The CDR3 as a whole reads CASSESGGYNEQFF.